This TCR beta chain was recorded in a study of PD-L1 blockade in urothelial cancer. Turning to the study itself: Investigators checked blood 3 weeks (second dose) and 6 weeks after treatment start. Researchers found blood samples held a median of around 140,000 T cells.

Notes on the study in general: Below-median pretreatment blood TCR clonality was associated with improved progression-free and overall survival.

In the case of this clone: The antigen remains unidentified.

The repertoire was sequenced with immunoSEQ multiplex PCR; TCRdb's copy has only in-frame clones and lacks some. This sample has about 30,000 clones; about 90% occur once, and the top ten carry approximately 3.7%. V shed 5 bases, J shed 3 bases, and the junction held 10 bases outside the gene matches. Germline lookup yields CDR1 SEHNR and CDR2 FQNEAQ (reference sequence). CDR3 length: 16 amino acids. Patients each gave 1 to 8 samples, pretreatment and on-treatment. This chain links TRBV7-9 with TRBJ2-7, with 10 bases matching TRBD1. The TCR originated in a man aged 50 or older with urothelial cancer. This specimen consisted of PBMCs, obtained around atezolizumab (anti-PD-L1) treatment. CDR3 sequence: CASSPGPRTGGYEQYF. The DNA of the CDR3 is TGTGCCAGCAGCCCAGGACCCCGGACAGGGGGCTACGAGCAGTACTTC. Combining the CDR3 with reference TRBV7-9 and TRBJ2-7 gives the whole variable domain DTGVSQNPRHKITKRGQNVTFRCDPISEHNRLYWYRQTLGQGPEFLTYFQNEAQLEKSRLLSDRFSAERPKGSFSTLEIQRTEQGDSAMYLCASSPGPRTGGYEQYFGPGTRLTVT.